This TCR beta chain was identified during a study of post-analysis software for immune sequencing data. Study at large: Disease courses included relapsing-remitting, secondary progressive and progressive-relapsing multiple sclerosis. General study points: Patients with multiple sclerosis recorded significantly lower normalized Chao1 diversity than controls, the study found. A handful of TRBV segments (TRBV5-6, TRBV5-1 and TRBV20-1 among them) occurred more frequently in patients than in controls.

Only a few counts were recorded for this clonotype. Its target is not known. V was clipped by 2 bases and J by 7 bases, with 5 bases between them. The CDR3 sequence is 11 residues long. The TCR beta cDNA libraries contained unique molecular identifiers. The authors obtained roughly 550,000 cDNA molecules from around 0.96 to 9.9 million T cells. One entry per CDR3 protein, called by TCRdb with MiXCR from the PCR reads. The sample includes hundreds of thousands of distinct CDR3 sequences, roughly 50% of them seen just once. The chain is built from TRBV12-3 or TRBV12-4 and TRBJ1-2; D not resolved. This sequence was found in a girl between 5 and 17 years old with multiple sclerosis. The sample taken for sequencing was blood. The CDR3 spells CASSLWAGYTF. In nucleotides, the CDR3 is TGTGCCAGCAGTTTATGGGCTGGCTACACCTTC.